This T cell receptor (beta chain) is drawn from a study of cytomegalovirus exposure and HLA in healthy donors. As to this clone: Antigen specificity is unknown.

PCR employed 60 Vbeta and 13 Jbeta primers. Data came from immunoSEQ multiplex PCR; TCRdb stores just in-frame clones and leaves some out. The sample yields some 130,000 clones, about 78% seen once. CDR3 length: 14 amino acids. V shed 3 bases and J 4 bases; nucleotides not matched to a gene: 4. Germline CDR1 MDHEN, CDR2 SYDVKM. Overall study results and limits: Rates of TCR association differed by HLA locus in a later analysis, with DRB1 highest and HLA-C lowest.

The TCR was taken from a female donor in good health and CMV-seronegative. The material sequenced was PBMCs. The genes are TRBV28 and TRBJ2-3; 7 bases are shared with TRBD1. In DNA form, the CDR3 reads TGTGCCAGCAGTTTTAGACAGGGTTCAGATACGCAGTATTTT. It codes for CASSFRQGSDTQYF.